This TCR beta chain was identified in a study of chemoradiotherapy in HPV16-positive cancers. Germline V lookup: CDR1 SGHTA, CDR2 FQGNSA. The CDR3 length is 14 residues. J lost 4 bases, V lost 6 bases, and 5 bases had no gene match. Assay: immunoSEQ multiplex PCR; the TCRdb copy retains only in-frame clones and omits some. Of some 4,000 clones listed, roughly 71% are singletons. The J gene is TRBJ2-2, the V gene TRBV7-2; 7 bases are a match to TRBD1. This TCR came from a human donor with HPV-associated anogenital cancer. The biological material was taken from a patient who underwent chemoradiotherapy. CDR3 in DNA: TGTGCCAGCAGGAGACAGGGTGGCACCGGGGAGCTGTTTTTT. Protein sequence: CASRRQGGTGELFF.